This section outlines one T cell receptor (beta chain) sequence together with its context. Its antigen is not known. This sample was taken from a study of shared clonotypes between healthy human individuals. Generated by immunoSEQ multiplex PCR, the TCRdb table keeps only in-frame clones and is missing some. This table holds some 790,000 clones, 72% found once. Study-level results: Despite large depth, rarefaction showed incomplete sorted-subset sequencing.

Trimming left V 4 bases short and J 0 bases short, with 15 bases between. Germline loops: CDR1 MNHNS, CDR2 SASEGT. The CDR3 sequence is 16 residues long. This sequence joins TRBV6-1 and TRBJ1-2; D is possibly TRBD1 (6 bases). The sample was memory CD4+ T cells sorted from blood. Subset denoted: CD45RA-negative fraction. The sequence came from a woman under 40 in good health. The CDR3 bases are TGTGCCAGCAGTGCCGCCGGGACACCAACTAACTATGGCTACACCTTC. Residues: CASSAAGTPTNYGYTF.